Below are 32 T cell receptor beta chains sequenced from a single sample in a study of blood T cell repertoires in COVID-19. Clones were sequenced by immunoSEQ multiplex PCR, and TCRdb holds only the in-frame ones, with some missing. There are roughly 100,000 clones in the sample; roughly four fifths occur only once, and about 4.8% lies in the top ten. Sequencing input: peripheral blood. The source of these receptors is a man aged 55 to 70 with acute or convalescent COVID-19.

This sequence joins TRBV11-3 and TRBJ2-5, with 16 bases identical to TRBD2. Germline V gene lookup returns CDR1 SGHNT and CDR2 YENEEA. The CDR3 loop spans 16 amino acids. The ends lost 5 bases at V and 5 bases at J; junction bases unmatched: 5. For the CDR3, the DNA is TGTGCCAGCAGCCAGGGACTAGCGGGAGGGCCGGAGACCCAGTACTTC. It translates to CASSQGLAGGPETQYF.

The chain couples TRBV6-5 to TRBJ1-4, with TRBD1 identical over 10 bases. Germline CDR1 MNHEY, CDR2 SVGAGI. There are 15 residues in the CDR3. After removal of 0 bases from V and 6 bases from J, the junction contained 1 base not matched to a gene. CDR3 DNA: TGTGCCAGCAGTTACTCGGGACAGGGGTATGAAAAACTGTTTTTT. It is translated as CASSYSGQGYEKLFF.

The chain combines TRBV19 with TRBJ1-5; no firm D call. V was shortened by 0 bases and J by 6 bases, with 9 bases between the two germline ends. Germline V gives CDR1 LNHDA, CDR2 SQIVND (reference sequence). This CDR3 has 14 amino acids. CDR3 sequence (DNA): TGTGCCAGTAGTATAGATCTCCCGGGTCAGCCCCAGCATTTT. Translating gives CASSIDLPGQPQHF.

J is TRBJ1-3 and V is TRBV9, with 10 positions matching TRBD1. Germline values: CDR1 SGDLS, CDR2 YYNGEE. The V gene end was trimmed by 4 bases and the J gene end by 0 bases; junction bases not matched to a gene: 7. The CDR3 consists of 17 residues. CDR3 region: CASSSRQGAISGNTIYF. In DNA form, the CDR3 reads TGTGCCAGCAGCTCCAGACAGGGGGCCATCTCTGGAAACACCATATATTTT.

The V and J genes are TRBV21-1 and TRBJ2-7; TRBD1 was called by the table and not checked on the DNA. TRBV21-1 is listed as a pseudogene. The CDR3 consists of 14 residues. As DNA, the CDR3 is TGTGCCAGCAAAACCGGGACAGGTCGCAACGAGCAGTACTTC. Translating gives CASKTGTGRNEQYF.

The chain joins TRBV6-5 to TRBJ1-3; TRBD1 might be the D (5 bases). The length of the CDR3 is 15 residues. Deletions cut 6 bases from V and 0 bases from J, with 12 bases between. Germline V gene sequence: CDR1 MNHEY, CDR2 SVGAGI. The CDR3 DNA reads as TGTGCCAGCAGGGCAGGGCCTAGCTCTGGAAACACCATATATTTT. This encodes CASRAGPSSGNTIYF.

The rearrangement uses TRBV5-4 and TRBJ2-1; maybe TRBD2 (5 bases). The germline V and J ends were trimmed by 1 base and 9 bases, with 5 bases remaining between them. CDR1 SGHNT and CDR2 YYREEE come from the germline V gene (reference sequence). This CDR3 has 11 amino acids. The CDR3 sequence is CASSLTSEQFF. The CDR3, as DNA: TGTGCCAGCAGCTTGACTAGTGAGCAGTTCTTC. The full variable domain, in which reference TRBV5-4 and TRBJ2-1 provide the parts outside the CDR3, is ETGVTQSPTHLIKTRGQQVTLRCSSQSGHNTVSWYQQALGQGPQFIFQYYREEENGRGNFPPRFSGLQFPNYSSELNVNALELDDSALYLCASSLTSEQFFGPGTRLTVL.

The rearrangement uses TRBV6-5 and TRBJ2-4, with 7 bases fitting TRBD1. CDR3 length: 15 amino acids. Trimming at V came to 2 bases and at J to 1 base, leaving 2 bases not matched to a gene. Germline CDR1 MNHEY, CDR2 SVGAGI. For the CDR3, the DNA is TGTGCCAGCAGTTACACGACAGGGGCCAAAAACATTCAGTACTTC. As protein: CASSYTTGAKNIQYF.

This rearrangement joins TRBV3-1 (or the pseudogene TRBV3-2) to TRBJ1-2, with a tentative D call TRBD1 (6 bases). The CDR3 has 14 amino acids. V lost 0 bases and J lost 6, with 11 bases in between. Germline V gives CDR1 LGHDT, CDR2 YNNKEL (reference sequence). CDR3: CASSQEGGGHGYTF. The DNA of the CDR3 is TGTGCCAGCAGCCAAGAGGGCGGGGGGCATGGCTACACCTTC.

This sequence joins TRBV20-1 and TRBJ1-1; D uncertain. Germline V gives CDR1 DFQATT, CDR2 SNEGSKA (reference sequence). The CDR3 runs to 11 residues. V lost 1 base and J lost 9, with 9 bases in between. The CDR3 DNA sequence: TGCAGTGCTAGAGCGGCAGACAAAGCTTTCTTT. This encodes CSARAADKAFF.

The gene calls are TRBV9 and TRBJ2-1; maybe TRBD2 (5 bases). The CDR3 is made up of 19 amino acids. Trimming cost V 0 bases and J 2 bases, with 21 bases left between them. In germline, CDR1 is SGDLS, CDR2 YYNGEE. CDR3 coding DNA: TGTGCCAGCAGCGTAGAGGGAGTTTTAAGCGGAGGAGCCTACAATGAGCAGTTCTTC. This translates into CASSVEGVLSGGAYNEQFF.

Here the CDR3 DNA reads TGTGCCAGCAGGCGGACAGGCGGCTCCTACGAGCAGTACTTC. Translation: CASRRTGGSYEQYF. V is TRBV5-8 and J is TRBJ2-7; 7 bases are a match to TRBD1. The CDR3 has 14 amino acids. Germline lookup yields CDR1 SGHTS and CDR2 YDEGEE. Unmatched junction bases numbered 5, after V lost 5 bases and J lost 0 bases.

V and J are TRBV5-1 and TRBJ1-6, with no clear D. Germline V lookup: CDR1 SGHRS, CDR2 YFSETQ. V lost 0 bases to trimming and J lost 8 bases, with 12 bases between them. This CDR3 has 15 amino acids. DNA of the CDR3: TGCGCCAGCAGCTTGGTGGGCAGCGGGGATTCACCCCTCCACTTT. This sequence encodes CASSLVGSGDSPLHF.

This clone has only a few counts. The CDR3 bases are TGCGCCAGCAGCCAAGGTTCAGGGCCAACCGGGGAGCTGTTTTTT. Translation gives CASSQGSGPTGELFF. The chain couples TRBV4-1 to TRBJ2-2; weak D call: TRBD1 (5 bases). CDR1 MGHRA and CDR2 YSYEKL come from the germline V gene. V lost 1 base and J 5 bases, leaving 11 bases between the germline ends. The CDR3 sequence is 15 residues long.

The V and J genes are TRBV6-5 and TRBJ1-1; a possible D gene is TRBD1 (5 bases). The CDR3 is 14 residues long. Trimming cost V 5 bases and J 1 base, with 11 bases left between them. Germline V CDR1 and CDR2: MNHEY, SVGAGI. The CDR3 is CASSRGGANTEAFF. CDR3 nucleotides: TGTGCCAGCAGTCGGGGAGGGGCGAACACTGAAGCTTTCTTT.

The chain links TRBV2 to TRBJ2-5; the D gene is possibly TRBD1 (6 bases). Germline-derived CDR1 and CDR2 are SNHLY and FYNNEI. V lost 2 bases and J 5 bases, leaving 15 bases between the germline ends. The CDR3 loop spans 15 amino acids. CDR3 coding DNA: TGTGCCAGCAGTGAACCCCTAAACAGGGAGGAGACCCAGTACTTC. Translated, it gives CASSEPLNREETQYF.

This clone was counted between two and nine times. The rearrangement joins TRBV3-1 (or the pseudogene TRBV3-2) to TRBJ1-2; TRBD1 matches 9 bases. Per the germline V gene, CDR1 is LGHDT and CDR2 is YNNKEL (reference sequence). V gave up 5 bases and J gave up 5 bases; unmatched junction bases: 3. The CDR3 sequence is 13 residues long. CDR3 nucleotide sequence: TGTGCCAGCAGCTTACAGGGGGCATATGGCTACACCTTC. Its protein product is CASSLQGAYGYTF.

This clone was detected only a few times. This chain uses TRBV19 with TRBJ2-1; 12 nucleotides align to TRBD2. The CDR3 sequence is 16 residues long. J lost 4 bases, V lost 6 bases, and 7 bases had no gene match. CDR1 and CDR2 from the germline V gene are LNHDA and SQIVND (reference sequence). Here the CDR3 reads CASRLPGTSGYNEQFF. For the CDR3, the DNA is TGTGCCAGTAGGCTCCCGGGGACTAGCGGGTACAATGAGCAGTTCTTC.

The chain employs TRBV11-3 and TRBJ2-5, with 9 bases aligning to TRBD2. V was clipped by 5 bases and J by 2 bases; unmatched bases: 9. The germline V gene encodes CDR1 SGHNT and CDR2 YENEEA. The CDR3 has 16 amino acids. CDR3 amino acids: CASSNLWAGGQETQYF. CDR3 nucleotides: TGTGCCAGCAGCAACCTTTGGGCGGGGGGGCAAGAGACCCAGTACTTC.

The genes are TRBV6-2 or TRBV6-3 and TRBJ2-7; 13 nucleotides agree with TRBD2. Trimming took 4 bases from V and 4 from J; bases not matched to a gene: 16. The CDR3 runs 19 residues. Germline-derived CDR1 and CDR2 are MNHEY and SVGEGT. CDR3 in amino acids: CASSSGPKTSGRAWYEQYF. The DNA for the CDR3 is TGTGCCAGCAGTTCCGGACCCAAAACTAGCGGGAGGGCCTGGTACGAGCAGTACTTC.

V usage is TRBV7-3 and J usage is TRBJ1-1, with D possibly matching TRBD1 (6 bases). V lost 5 bases and J 12 bases, leaving 16 bases between the germline ends. This CDR3 is 12 amino acids long. From germline, CDR1 is SGHTA and CDR2 FQGTGA. The CDR3 region is CASSPGGGLSFF. CDR3 DNA: TGTGCCAGCAGCCCCGGCGGGGGGCTGTCTTTCTTT.

V and J are TRBV7-9 and TRBJ2-5, with 11 bases matching TRBD2. V dropped 7 bases and J dropped 6; count of bases not matched to a gene: 4. This CDR3 comprises 13 residues. Germline CDR1 and CDR2: SEHNR and FQNEAQ (reference sequence). The chain's CDR3 is CASTSTSGKTQYF. The CDR3 DNA sequence: TGTGCCAGCACCTCGACTAGCGGGAAGACCCAGTACTTC.

The chain couples TRBV5-1 to TRBJ1-2; D is perhaps TRBD1 (5 bases). Trimming pared 4 bases from V and 2 bases from J, leaving 12 bases between. The CDR3 is 14 amino acids. Germline V gene data show CDR1 as SGHRS and CDR2 as YFSETQ. CDR3 amino acids: CASSPRQTNYGYTF. The CDR3 nucleotides are TGCGCCAGCAGCCCCAGACAGACAAACTATGGCTACACCTTC.

This chain connects TRBV10-3 to TRBJ1-2, with TRBD1 as a possible D gene (6 bases). V lost 4 bases and J lost 5, with 8 bases in between. The CDR3 is made up of 12 amino acids. Germline V gene lookup returns CDR1 ENHRY and CDR2 SYGVKD. This chain's CDR3 is CAISGTEYGYTF. For the CDR3, the DNA is TGTGCCATCAGTGGGACAGAGTATGGCTACACCTTC.

The J gene is TRBJ2-1, the V gene TRBV15; TRBD2 agrees at 7 bases. This CDR3 is 17 amino acids long. Trimming cost V 1 base and J 5 bases; bases outside gene matches: 11. Germline values: CDR1 LNHNV, CDR2 YYDKDF (reference sequence). The CDR3 sequence: CATSRVLGLPMNNEQFF. CDR3 in DNA: TGTGCCACCAGCAGAGTTCTGGGACTACCCATGAACAATGAGCAGTTCTTC.

The J gene is TRBJ2-5, the V gene TRBV7-3, with TRBD2 matching 7 bases. Losses at the gene ends were 1 base for V and 6 bases for J; bases not matched to a gene: 5. CDR3 length: 14 residues. CDR1 is SGHTA, CDR2 FQGTGA, per germline. As DNA, the CDR3 is TGTGCCAGCAGCTTAAAACGGGGGGTGAAGACCCAGTACTTC. Encoded protein: CASSLKRGVKTQYF.

The genes are TRBV25-1 and TRBJ2-5; TRBD1 matches 7 bases. V gave up 4 bases and J gave up 5 bases; unmatched junction bases: 4. The CDR3 has 13 amino acids. Germline values: CDR1 MGHDK, CDR2 SYGVNS. CDR3 coding DNA: TGTGCCAGCAGTGGACAGGGATGGGAGACCCAGTACTTC. It yields the protein CASSGQGWETQYF.

The chain joins TRBV27 to TRBJ2-7; TRBD2 matches at 14 bases. V shed 5 bases and J 6 bases; nucleotides not matched to a gene: 12. The CDR3 contains 17 residues. The germline gives CDR1 MNHEY, CDR2 SMNVEV (reference sequence). The CDR3 nucleotides read TGTGCCAGCAGTACCAGACTAGCGGGAGGGCCACCTCGCGAGCAGTACTTC. As protein: CASSTRLAGGPPREQYF.

The chain carries TRBV2 and TRBJ2-1; the D is unclear. Germline V gives CDR1 SNHLY, CDR2 FYNNEI. The germline V and J ends were trimmed by 7 bases and 0 bases, with 10 bases remaining between them. CDR3 size: 14 residues. The CDR3 nucleotides are TGTGCCAGCACCCGGAGAAGCTCCTACAATGAGCAGTTCTTC. Translated, it gives CASTRRSSYNEQFF.

This rearrangement joins TRBV6-5 to TRBJ1-2, with unresolved D. Germline CDR1 reads MNHEY; CDR2 reads SVGAGI. The CDR3 covers 13 residues. The V end lost 6 bases, the J end lost 6 bases, and 14 bases lay between the germline ends. CDR3: CASSGINGHGYTF. CDR3 coding DNA: TGTGCCAGCAGCGGGATCAACGGACATGGCTACACCTTC.

The rearrangement links TRBV7-2 to TRBJ1-1, with D perhaps TRBD1 (6 bases). Trimming shortened V by 3 bases and J by 1 base, and 12 bases separated the two germline ends. The CDR3 length is 15 residues. Germline V gives CDR1 SGHTA, CDR2 FQGNSA. The CDR3 DNA reads as TGTGCCAGCAGCTTGCACCGGGACACGAACACTGAAGCTTTCTTT. Protein: CASSLHRDTNTEAFF.

This chain uses TRBV2 with TRBJ1-1; D is ambiguous. The CDR3 length is 12 residues. The V end was cut by 5 bases, the J end by 8 bases, with 12 bases between. Germline values: CDR1 SNHLY, CDR2 FYNNEI. CDR3 nucleotides: TGTGCCAGCAGTACCAACGGTTGGGAAGCTTTCTTT. It specifies CASSTNGWEAFF.